The sequence of this T cell receptor (beta chain) was determined in a study of CD8 T cells in Susac syndrome. Notes on the study in general: The study conceded that relatively few individuals underwent its TCR sequencing and HLA analysis.

Notes on this clonotype: Antigen unknown.

The RNA, 0.5 to 1 ug, was put through reverse transcription using random hexamers. A multiplex approach, immunoSEQ multiplex PCR, amplified TCR beta CDR3 across 54 Vbeta and 13 Jbeta. TCRdb recomputed calls from the immunoSEQ multiplex PCR reads with MiXCR, one row per CDR3 protein. Of about 130,000 distinct CDR3 sequences in the sample, about 94% are singletons; the top ten hold approximately 0.12%. This CDR3 region has 15 residues. Germline V gene data show CDR1 as SGHRS and CDR2 as YFSETQ. Trimming shortened V by 0 bases and J by 2 bases, and 12 bases separated the two germline ends. TCR beta from blood CD8+ and CD4+ T cells was sequenced. In contrast to the negatively isolated CD8+ and CD4+ T cells, TEMRA cells were FACS-enriched.

The sequencing input was CD4+ T cells from PBMCs. The receptor's source is a human donor with multiple sclerosis. V and J are TRBV5-1 and TRBJ2-7; D unresolved. CDR3 coding DNA: TGCGCCAGCAGCTTGGCCCTTGCGTCCACCTACGAGCAGTACTTC. As protein: CASSLALASTYEQYF.